The rows below give T cell receptor beta chains drawn from one sample of a study of tumor-infiltrating lymphocytes in oesophageal squamous cell carcinoma. TCRdb ran MiXCR on the PCR reads and lists one entry per CDR3 protein. The sample has 10,000 to 14,000 distinct CDR3 sequences, roughly 60% seen once. The sample taken for sequencing was esophageal tumor tissue. All receptors come from a male donor with esophageal squamous cell carcinoma. Each CDR3 is given with its conserved first and last residue. The order of the fields is V gene, CDR3 protein.

v_call: TRBV7-9; cdr3_aa: CASSPKTSGTGELFF
v_call: TRBV7-2; cdr3_aa: CASSPDGYFQETQYF
v_call: TRBV6-5; cdr3_aa: CASSAGTGDQETQYF
v_call: TRBV24-1; cdr3_aa: CATSDPGTGKETQYF
v_call: TRBV7-6; cdr3_aa: CASSPGQGGPEAFF
v_call: TRBV11-3; cdr3_aa: CASSLGTSALGEQFF
v_call: TRBV5-1; cdr3_aa: CASSLDEGEQFF
v_call: TRBV6-2/TRBV6-3; cdr3_aa: CASRRAHGDWVNIQYF
v_call: TRBV6-1; cdr3_aa: CASSEARGRNYEQYF
v_call: TRBV5-5; cdr3_aa: CASSLAYSPSYEQYF
v_call: TRBV7-3; cdr3_aa: CASSSPTSGSTVPGELFF
v_call: TRBV7-8; cdr3_aa: CASSLVGAGVNEQFF
v_call: TRBV6-5; cdr3_aa: CASSSQGGEGGETQYF
v_call: TRBV7-3; cdr3_aa: CASSFPGQGRGYEQYF
v_call: TRBV7-6; cdr3_aa: CASSLGKGTYAQFF
v_call: TRBV11-2; cdr3_aa: CASSHGGAGANVLTF
v_call: TRBV11-3; cdr3_aa: CASSLDPQDGAYEQYF
v_call: TRBV7-2; cdr3_aa: CASSLLSGNQPQHF
v_call: TRBV7-2; cdr3_aa: CASSLAGIGANVLTF
v_call: TRBV20-1; cdr3_aa: CSAGTGTINNEQFF
v_call: TRBV7-2; cdr3_aa: CASKLLGQGNEQFF
v_call: TRBV14; cdr3_aa: CASSQDAPF
v_call: TRBV7-2; cdr3_aa: CASSHRQTHEQYF
v_call: TRBV24-1; cdr3_aa: CATSDLNPQETQYF
v_call: TRBV7-9; cdr3_aa: CASSFDWDSESSGANVLTF
v_call: TRBV27; cdr3_aa: CASSPGQAADTQYF
v_call: TRBV9; cdr3_aa: CASSVVGTGTETQYF
v_call: TRBV6-6; cdr3_aa: CATKFQYPGQPQHF
v_call: TRBV28; cdr3_aa: CASREEGYTGELFF
v_call: TRBV7-6; cdr3_aa: CASSPTLTRSEAFF
v_call: TRBV6-2/TRBV6-3; cdr3_aa: CASARTGLYYF
v_call: TRBV7-6; cdr3_aa: CASSPPRGGENQYF
v_call: TRBV5-1; cdr3_aa: CASSLRPEVNPEAFF
v_call: TRBV12-3/TRBV12-4; cdr3_aa: CASSSKSGLAIPPTWTDTQYF
v_call: TRBV7-2; cdr3_aa: CASSLVYNEQFF
v_call: TRBV7-6; cdr3_aa: CASSSAGRSTDTQYF
v_call: TRBV6-6; cdr3_aa: CASTGGARQGAFF
v_call: TRBV7-6; cdr3_aa: CASSPTSGPFGNEQYF
v_call: TRBV7-6; cdr3_aa: CASRGPPGQGPVRLFF
v_call: TRBV6-6; cdr3_aa: CASSYSNRPEAF
v_call: TRBV12-3/TRBV12-4; cdr3_aa: CASSLATNSPLHF
v_call: TRBV7-3; cdr3_aa: CASSSRGNLGSYNEQFF